This T cell receptor beta chain was observed in a study of T cell changes during pregnancy in multiple sclerosis. The CDR3 length is 13 residues. Germline V gene sequence: CDR1 MDHEN, CDR2 SYDVKM. With 8 bases removed from V and 3 bases from J, the gap between germline ends came to 13 bases. Produced via immunoSEQ multiplex PCR; TCRdb's table is partial and in-frame only. The sample includes 100,000 or so clones, about 94% seen only once; the top ten take around 1.7%. The origin of this receptor is a female donor in good health, enrolled as a control in a pregnancy study. Material: peripheral blood, obtained after pregnancy. The V and J genes are TRBV28 and TRBJ1-2, with D possibly being TRBD1 (5 bases). Written as DNA, the CDR3 is TGTGCCAGCGTAACGGGAGGGGACTATGGCTACACCTTC. Residues: CASVTGGDYGYTF.